This TCR beta chain came from a study of blood T cell repertoires in COVID-19. On the study more broadly: T cells, B-cell-depleted T cells, or PBMCs supplied cDNA or gDNA.

This CDR3 contains 13 residues. The V gene lost 4 bases and the J gene lost 0 bases, with 4 bases spanning the gap. Looked up from germline, CDR1 is SNHLY and CDR2 is FYNNEI. Individuals drawn from some 25 US areas were roughly 18 to 95 years old. To note about this clone: The sample has other DNA sequences that encode this CDR3 too.

Original handling: Reference gene primer amplification in the assay estimated nucleated cell counts. The repertoire was sequenced with immunoSEQ multiplex PCR; TCRdb's copy has only in-frame clones and lacks some. The DNA gave D and trimming, while V, J and clone size come from that table. Of around 420,000 clones in the sample, approximately 85% are singletons; the top ten hold 2% to 2.5%. Source material: PBMCs or T cells enriched from blood (not recorded which). This sequence joins TRBV2 and TRBJ1-3, with D uncertain. This receptor was obtained from a woman between 40 and 50 years old with acute COVID-19. The CDR3 loop reads CASSGGSGNTIYF. The CDR3 nucleotides are TGTGCCAGCAGTGGAGGCTCTGGAAACACCATATATTTT.